The present T cell receptor beta chain was sequenced within a study of T cell responses to AZD1222 COVID-19 vaccine. Overall study: Timing groups of about 4 and about 12 weeks for second doses were pooled. Study outcomes and limitations: Close to half of spike-specific TCRs reportedly recognize unmutated variant regions. Females outnumbered males among donors, who were mostly white British; clonal diversity was possibly underestimated.

Remarks on this clone: Its cognate antigen is unknown.

CDR1 LGHNA and CDR2 YNFKEQ come from the germline V gene. There are 16 residues in the CDR3. The V and J ends lost 0 bases and 3 bases respectively, with 14 bases between them. Measured with immunoSEQ multiplex PCR; TCRdb has only the in-frame clones, and not every one. The profile shows approximately 94,000 clones, about 88% of them singletons. This receptor was obtained from an adult in good health. This chain joins TRBV4-2 and TRBJ1-2; D remains unclear. Sequences were derived from peripheral blood, sampled on day 0 of AZD1222 vaccination. This chain's CDR3 is CASSQEEGGPYYGYTF. The DNA of the CDR3 is TGTGCCAGCAGCCAAGAAGAGGGTGGTCCGTACTATGGCTACACCTTC.